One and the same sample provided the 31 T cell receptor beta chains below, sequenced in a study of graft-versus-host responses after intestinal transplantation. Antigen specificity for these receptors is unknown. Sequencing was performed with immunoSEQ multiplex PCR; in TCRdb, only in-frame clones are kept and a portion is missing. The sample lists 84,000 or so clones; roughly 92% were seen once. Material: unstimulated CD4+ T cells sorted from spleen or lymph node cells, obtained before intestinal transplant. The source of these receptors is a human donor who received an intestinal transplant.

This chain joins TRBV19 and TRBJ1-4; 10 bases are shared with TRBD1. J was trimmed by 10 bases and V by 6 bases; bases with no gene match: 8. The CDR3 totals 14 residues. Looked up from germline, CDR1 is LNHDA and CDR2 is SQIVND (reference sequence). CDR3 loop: CASSPDRGIGKLFF. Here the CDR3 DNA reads TGTGCCAGTAGCCCGGACAGGGGGATTGGAAAACTGTTTTTT.

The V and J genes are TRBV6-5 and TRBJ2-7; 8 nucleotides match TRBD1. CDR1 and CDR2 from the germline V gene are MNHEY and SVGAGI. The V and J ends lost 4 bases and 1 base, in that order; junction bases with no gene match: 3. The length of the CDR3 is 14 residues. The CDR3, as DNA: TGTGCCAGCAGTTTCGACAGGGGTTCCTACGAGCAGTACTTC. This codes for CASSFDRGSYEQYF.

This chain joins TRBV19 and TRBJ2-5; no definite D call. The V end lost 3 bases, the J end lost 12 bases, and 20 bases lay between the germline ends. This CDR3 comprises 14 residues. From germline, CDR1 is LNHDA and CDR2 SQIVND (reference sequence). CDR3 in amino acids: CASSMTRQFGIKYF. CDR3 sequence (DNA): TGTGCCAGTAGTATGACGCGGCAATTCGGCATTAAGTACTTC. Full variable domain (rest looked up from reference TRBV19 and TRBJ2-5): DGGITQSPKYLFRKEGQNVTLSCEQNLNHDAMYWYRQDPGQGLRLIYYSQIVNDFQKGDIAEGYSVSREKKESFPLTVTSAQKNPTAFYLCASSMTRQFGIKYFGPGTRLLVL.

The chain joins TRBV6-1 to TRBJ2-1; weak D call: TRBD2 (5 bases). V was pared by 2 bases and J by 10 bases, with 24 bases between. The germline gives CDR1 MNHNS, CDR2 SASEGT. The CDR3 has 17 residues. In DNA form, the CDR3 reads TGTGCCAGCAGTGAACTAGTGGTACTAGGCCTAATCGGAGAGCAGTTCTTC. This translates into CASSELVVLGLIGEQFF.

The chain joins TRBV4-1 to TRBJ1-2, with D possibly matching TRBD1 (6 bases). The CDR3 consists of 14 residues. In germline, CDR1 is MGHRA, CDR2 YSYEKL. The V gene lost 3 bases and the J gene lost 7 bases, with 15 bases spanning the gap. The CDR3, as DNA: TGCGCCAGCAGCCATCCAGCCAGGGGAGGTGGCTACACCTTC. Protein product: CASSHPARGGGYTF.

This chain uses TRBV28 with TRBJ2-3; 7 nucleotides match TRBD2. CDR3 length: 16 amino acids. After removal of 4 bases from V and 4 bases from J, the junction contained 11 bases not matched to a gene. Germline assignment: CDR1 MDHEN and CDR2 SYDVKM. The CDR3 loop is CASSWGGTGGPDTQYF. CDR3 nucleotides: TGTGCCAGCAGTTGGGGTGGGACGGGAGGACCAGATACGCAGTATTTT. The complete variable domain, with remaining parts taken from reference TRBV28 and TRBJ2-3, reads DVKVTQSSRYLVKRTGEKVFLECVQDMDHENMFWYRQDPGLGLRLIYFSYDVKMKEKGDIPEGYSVSREKKERFSLILESASTNQTSMYLCASSWGGTGGPDTQYFGPGTRLTVL.

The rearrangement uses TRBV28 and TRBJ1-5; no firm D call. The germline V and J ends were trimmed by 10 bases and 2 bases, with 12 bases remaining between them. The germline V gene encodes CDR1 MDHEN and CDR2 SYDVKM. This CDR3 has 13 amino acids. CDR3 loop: CATQSRGNQPQHF. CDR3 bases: TGTGCCACACAGAGTCGAGGCAATCAGCCCCAGCATTTT.

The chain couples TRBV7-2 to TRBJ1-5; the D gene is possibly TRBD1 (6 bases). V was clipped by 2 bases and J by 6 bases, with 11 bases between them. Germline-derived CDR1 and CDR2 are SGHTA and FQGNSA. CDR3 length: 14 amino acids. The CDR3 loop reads CASSLRAGAQPQHF. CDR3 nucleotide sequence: TGTGCCAGCAGCTTACGGGCAGGGGCTCAGCCCCAGCATTTT. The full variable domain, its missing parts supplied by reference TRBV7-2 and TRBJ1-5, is GAGVSQSPSNKVTEKGKDVELRCDPISGHTALYWYRQSLGQGLEFLIYFQGNSAPDKSGLPSDRFSAERTGGSVSTLTIQRTQQEDSAVYLCASSLRAGAQPQHFGDGTRLSIL.

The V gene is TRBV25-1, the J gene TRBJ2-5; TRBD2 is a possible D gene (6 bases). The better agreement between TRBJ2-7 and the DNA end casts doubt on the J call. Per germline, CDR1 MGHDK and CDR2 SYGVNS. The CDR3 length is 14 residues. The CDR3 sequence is CASSGLATPYEQYF. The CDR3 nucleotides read TGTGCCAGCAGTGGGCTAGCGACTCCCTACGAGCAGTACTTC.

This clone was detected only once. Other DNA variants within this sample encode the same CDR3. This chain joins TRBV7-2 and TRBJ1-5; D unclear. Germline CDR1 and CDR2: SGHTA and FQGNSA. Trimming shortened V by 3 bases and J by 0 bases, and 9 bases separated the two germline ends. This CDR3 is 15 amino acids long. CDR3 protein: CASSLGGYSNQPQHF. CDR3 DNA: TGTGCCAGCAGCTTGGGTGGGTATAGCAATCAGCCCCAGCATTTT.

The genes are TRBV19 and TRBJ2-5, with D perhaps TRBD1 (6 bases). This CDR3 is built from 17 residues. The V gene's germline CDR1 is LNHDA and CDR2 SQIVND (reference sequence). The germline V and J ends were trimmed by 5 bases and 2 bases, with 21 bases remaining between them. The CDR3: CASSLNRRGRPQETQYF. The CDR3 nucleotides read TGTGCCAGTAGTCTCAATCGAAGGGGGAGACCACAAGAGACCCAGTACTTC. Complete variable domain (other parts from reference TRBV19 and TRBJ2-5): DGGITQSPKYLFRKEGQNVTLSCEQNLNHDAMYWYRQDPGQGLRLIYYSQIVNDFQKGDIAEGYSVSREKKESFPLTVTSAQKNPTAFYLCASSLNRRGRPQETQYFGPGTRLLVL.

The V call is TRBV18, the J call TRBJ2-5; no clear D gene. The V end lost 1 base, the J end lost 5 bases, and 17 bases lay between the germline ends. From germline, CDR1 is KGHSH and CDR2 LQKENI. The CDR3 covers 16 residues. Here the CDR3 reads CASSPQKSALWETQYF. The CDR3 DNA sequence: TGTGCCAGCTCACCACAAAAGTCGGCTCTGTGGGAGACCCAGTACTTC.

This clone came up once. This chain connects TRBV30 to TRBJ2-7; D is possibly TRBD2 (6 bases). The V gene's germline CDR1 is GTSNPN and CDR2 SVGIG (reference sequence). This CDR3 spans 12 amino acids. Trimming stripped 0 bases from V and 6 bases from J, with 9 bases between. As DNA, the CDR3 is TGTGCCTGGAGTGTAAGCGGGTCCGAGCAGTACTTC. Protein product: CAWSVSGSEQYF.

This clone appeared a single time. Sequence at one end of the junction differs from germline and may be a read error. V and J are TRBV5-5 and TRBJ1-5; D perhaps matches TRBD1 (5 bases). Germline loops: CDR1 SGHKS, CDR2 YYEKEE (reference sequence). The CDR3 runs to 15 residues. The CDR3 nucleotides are TGTGCCATCAGCTTGTGGGGCCAGCTCAATCAGCCCCAGCATTTT. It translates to CAISLWGQLNQPQHF.

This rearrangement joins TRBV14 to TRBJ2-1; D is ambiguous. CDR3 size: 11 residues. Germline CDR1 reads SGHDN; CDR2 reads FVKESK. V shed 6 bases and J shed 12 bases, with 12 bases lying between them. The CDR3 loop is CASSPWWRQFF. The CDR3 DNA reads TGTGCCAGCAGTCCCTGGTGGAGGCAGTTCTTC.

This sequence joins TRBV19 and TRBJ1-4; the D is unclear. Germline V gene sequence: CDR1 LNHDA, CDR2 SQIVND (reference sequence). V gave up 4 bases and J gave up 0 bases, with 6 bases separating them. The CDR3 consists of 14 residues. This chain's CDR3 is CASSKTATNEKLFF. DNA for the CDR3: TGTGCCAGTAGTAAAACTGCAACTAATGAAAAACTGTTTTTT.

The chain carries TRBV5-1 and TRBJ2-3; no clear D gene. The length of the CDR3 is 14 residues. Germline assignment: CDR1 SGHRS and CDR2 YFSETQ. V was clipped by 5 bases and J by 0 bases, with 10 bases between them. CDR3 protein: CASRVGSSTDTQYF. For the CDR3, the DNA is TGCGCCAGCAGGGTGGGTTCTAGCACAGATACGCAGTATTTT.

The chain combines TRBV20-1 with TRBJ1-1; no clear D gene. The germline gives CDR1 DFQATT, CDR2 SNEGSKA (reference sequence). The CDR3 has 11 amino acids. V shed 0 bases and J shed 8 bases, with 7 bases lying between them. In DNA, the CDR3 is TGCAGTGCTAGAGATGATGTAGAAGCTTTCTTT. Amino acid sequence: CSARDDVEAFF.

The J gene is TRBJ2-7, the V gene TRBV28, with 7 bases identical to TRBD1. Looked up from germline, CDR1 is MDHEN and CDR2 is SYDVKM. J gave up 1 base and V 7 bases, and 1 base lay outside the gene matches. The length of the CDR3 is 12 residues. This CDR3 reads CASTTGSYEQYF. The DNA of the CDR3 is TGTGCCAGCACGACAGGGTCCTACGAGCAGTACTTC.

In DNA form, the CDR3 reads TGCGCCAGCAGTGAGTTCCCTCAGGAGAATGAGCAGTTCTTC. Its protein product is CASSEFPQENEQFF. This chain joins TRBV10-1 and TRBJ2-1; D gene unclear. CDR3 length equals 14 residues. Germline V CDR1 and CDR2: WNHNN, SYGVQD (reference sequence). With 1 base removed from V and 7 bases from J, the gap between germline ends came to 11 bases.

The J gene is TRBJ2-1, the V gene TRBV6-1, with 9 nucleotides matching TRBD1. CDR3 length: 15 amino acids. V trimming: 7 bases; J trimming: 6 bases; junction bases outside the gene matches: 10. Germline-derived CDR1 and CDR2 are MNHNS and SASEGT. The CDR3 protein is CASNPQGAGVNEQFF. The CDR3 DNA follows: TGTGCCAGCAACCCACAGGGGGCTGGGGTCAATGAGCAGTTCTTC.

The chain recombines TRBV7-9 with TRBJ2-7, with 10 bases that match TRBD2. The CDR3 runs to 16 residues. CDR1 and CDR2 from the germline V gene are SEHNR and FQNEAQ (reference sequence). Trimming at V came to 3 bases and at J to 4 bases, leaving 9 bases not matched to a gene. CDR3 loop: CASSFLVASGSYEQYF. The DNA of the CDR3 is TGTGCCAGCAGCTTTTTGGTTGCTAGCGGGAGTTACGAGCAGTACTTC. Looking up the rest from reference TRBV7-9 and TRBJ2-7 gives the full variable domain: DTGVSQNPRHKITKRGQNVTFRCDPISEHNRLYWYRQTLGQGPEFLTYFQNEAQLEKSRLLSDRFSAERPKGSFSTLEIQRTEQGDSAMYLCASSFLVASGSYEQYFGPGTRLTVT.

The CDR3 sequence: CASSDWGSSYNEQFF. The DNA for the CDR3 is TGTGCCAGCAGTGACTGGGGGAGCTCCTACAATGAGCAGTTCTTC. The J gene is TRBJ2-1, the V gene TRBV2; D might be TRBD1 or TRBD2, each matching 5 bases. The germline V gene has CDR1 SNHLY and CDR2 FYNNEI. The CDR3 has 15 amino acids. V dropped 3 bases and J dropped 0 bases, with 9 bases sitting between them.

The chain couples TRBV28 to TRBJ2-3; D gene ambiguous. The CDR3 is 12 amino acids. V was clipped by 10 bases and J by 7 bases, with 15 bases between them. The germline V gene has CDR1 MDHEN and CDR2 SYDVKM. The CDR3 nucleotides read TGTGCCAAAGACGTCTCGGTGAATACGCAGTATTTT. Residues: CAKDVSVNTQYF.

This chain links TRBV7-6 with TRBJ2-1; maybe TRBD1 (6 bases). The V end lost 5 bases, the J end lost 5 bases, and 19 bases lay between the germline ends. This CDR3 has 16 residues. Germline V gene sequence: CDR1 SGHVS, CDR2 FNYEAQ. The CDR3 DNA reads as TGTGCCAGCAGCCCGAACCGGGACAACCCAGACAATGAGCAGTTCTTC. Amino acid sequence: CASSPNRDNPDNEQFF.

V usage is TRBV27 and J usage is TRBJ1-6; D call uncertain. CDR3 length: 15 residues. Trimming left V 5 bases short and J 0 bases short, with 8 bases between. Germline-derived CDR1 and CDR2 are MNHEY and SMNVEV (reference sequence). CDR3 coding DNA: TGTGCCAGCAGTCTCGTGGCCTCCTATAATTCACCCCTCCACTTT. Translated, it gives CASSLVASYNSPLHF.

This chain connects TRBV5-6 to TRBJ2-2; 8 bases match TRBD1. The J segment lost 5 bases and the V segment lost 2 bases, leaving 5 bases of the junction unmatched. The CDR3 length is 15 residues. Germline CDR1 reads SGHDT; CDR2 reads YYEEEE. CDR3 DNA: TGTGCCAGCAGCTTTGGACAGGGCTTGACCGGGGAGCTGTTTTTT. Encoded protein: CASSFGQGLTGELFF.

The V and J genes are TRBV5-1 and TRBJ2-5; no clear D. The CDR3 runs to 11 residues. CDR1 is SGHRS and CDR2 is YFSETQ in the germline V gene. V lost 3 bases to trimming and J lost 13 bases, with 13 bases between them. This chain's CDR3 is CASSSGSARYF. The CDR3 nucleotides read TGCGCCAGCAGCTCCGGGTCCGCGCGGTACTTC.

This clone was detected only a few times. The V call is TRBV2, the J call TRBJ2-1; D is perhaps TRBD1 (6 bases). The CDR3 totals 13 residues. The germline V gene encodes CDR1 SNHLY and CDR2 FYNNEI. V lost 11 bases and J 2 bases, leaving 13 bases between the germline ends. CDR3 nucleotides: TGTGCCTATGGGAAGGGGGCCTACAATGAGCAGTTCTTC. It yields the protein CAYGKGAYNEQFF.

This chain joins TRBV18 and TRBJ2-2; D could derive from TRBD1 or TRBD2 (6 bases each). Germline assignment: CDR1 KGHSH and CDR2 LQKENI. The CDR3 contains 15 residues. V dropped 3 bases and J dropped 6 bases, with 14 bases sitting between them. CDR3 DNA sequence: TGTGCCAGCTCACCGCGGGACACCTTGGCCGGGGAGCTGTTTTTT. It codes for CASSPRDTLAGELFF.

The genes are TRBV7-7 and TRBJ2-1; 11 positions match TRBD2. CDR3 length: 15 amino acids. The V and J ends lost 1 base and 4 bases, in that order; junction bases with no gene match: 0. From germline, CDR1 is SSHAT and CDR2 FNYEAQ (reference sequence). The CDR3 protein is CASSLGTSGYNEQFF. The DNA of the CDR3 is TGTGCCAGCAGCTTAGGGACTAGCGGGTACAATGAGCAGTTCTTC. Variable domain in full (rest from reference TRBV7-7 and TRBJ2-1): GAGVSQSPRYKVTKRGQDVTLRCDPISSHATLYWYQQALGQGPEFLTYFNYEAQPDKSGLPSDRFSAERPEGSISTLTIQRTEQRDSAMYRCASSLGTSGYNEQFFGPGTRLTVL.